A selection of T cell receptor beta chains follows, all from one sample in a study of blood T cell repertoires in COVID-19. Repertoires were generated with immunoSEQ multiplex PCR, while TCRdb's copy carries only in-frame clones and drops some. The sample consists of approximately 210,000 clones, roughly 94% of them appearing once. Sequenced sample: peripheral blood. Receptors were obtained from a man aged 30-40 years with COVID-19, enrolled during active disease. CDR3s include the opening cysteine and the closing phenylalanine or tryptophan. The D gene is left open where the match is weak. Clone size is shown for a subset of rows, as once, few, many or a class of expanded clone.

CDR3,DNA,size,J,D,V
CASSSGTGGNQPQHF,TGTGCCAGCAGTTCCGGGACAGGGGGGAATCAGCCCCAGCATTTT,-,TRBJ1-5,TRBD1,TRBV6-5
CASSPGGQGVGQPQHF,TGTGCCAGCTCACCGGGCGGACAGGGGGTGGGTCAGCCCCAGCATTTT,-,TRBJ1-5,TRBD1,TRBV18
CAISEGQAGKETQYF,TGTGCCATCAGTGAGGGCCAGGCGGGAAAAGAGACCCAGTACTTC,once,TRBJ2-5,-,TRBV10-3
CASSSISGQNGNEKLFF,TGTGCCAGCAGCTCGATTAGTGGACAAAACGGGAATGAAAAACTGTTTTTT,-,TRBJ1-4,-,TRBV7-9
CASSQRPGTLYSPLHF,TGTGCCAGCAGCCAGAGACCCGGGACACTCTACTCACCCCTCCACTTT,-,TRBJ1-6,-,TRBV11-1
CASSYLTSRETQYF,TGTGCCAGCAGTTACCTCACTAGCCGGGAGACCCAGTACTTC,-,TRBJ2-5,-,TRBV6-6
CASSPNEGAGNQPQHF,TGTGCCAGCTCACCAAATGAGGGGGCTGGCAATCAGCCCCAGCATTTT,-,TRBJ1-5,TRBD1,TRBV18
CSAGRQGYGYTF,TGCAGCGCTGGGCGGCAGGGCTATGGCTACACCTTC,few,TRBJ1-2,-,TRBV29-1
CASSLAPRSNEKLFF,TGCGCCAGCAGCTTGGCCCCACGGAGTAATGAAAAACTGTTTTTT,-,TRBJ1-4,-,TRBV5-1
CASSFREDNSPLHF,TGCGCCAGCAGCTTCCGGGAAGATAATTCACCCCTCCACTTT,-,TRBJ1-6,-,TRBV5-1
CASSEALIGGEQFF,TGTGCCAGCAGTGAAGCGTTGATTGGGGGGGAGCAGTTCTTC,-,TRBJ2-1,-,TRBV6-1
CASSPRDRGLEQYF,TGTGCCAGTAGTCCCCGGGACAGGGGGCTCGAGCAGTACTTC,-,TRBJ2-7,TRBD1,TRBV19
CASSPLGTKTYEQYF,TGTGCCAGTAGTCCCCTGGGGACAAAAACCTACGAGCAGTACTTC,-,TRBJ2-7,-,TRBV19
CASSHVRGTNTEAFF,TGTGCCAGCAGCCATGTGAGGGGGACGAACACTGAAGCTTTCTTT,-,TRBJ1-1,-,TRBV14
CASSQETGGYEQYF,TGCGCCAGCAGCCAAGAGACCGGAGGATACGAGCAGTACTTC,-,TRBJ2-7,-,TRBV4-1
CAWTGGDYGYTF,TGTGCCTGGACCGGGGGGGACTATGGCTACACCTTC,-,TRBJ1-2,-,TRBV30
CASSLDGGDTQYF,TGTGCCAGCAGTTTGGACGGGGGGGATACGCAGTATTTT,-,TRBJ2-3,TRBD2,TRBV12-3/TRBV12-4
CASSLNFAETQYF,TGTGCCAGCAGCTTAAATTTCGCGGAGACCCAGTACTTC,-,TRBJ2-5,-,TRBV7-3
CASSPGVYGYTF,TGTGCCAGCAGCCCCGGGGTGTATGGCTACACCTTC,once,TRBJ1-2,-,TRBV12-3/TRBV12-4
CAWSQGNTIYF,TGTGCCTGGTCACAGGGAAACACCATATATTTT,-,TRBJ1-3,-,TRBV30
CASSLDRVAAEAFF,TGTGCCAGCAGCCTAGACAGGGTAGCCGCTGAAGCTTTCTTT,-,TRBJ1-1,TRBD1,TRBV7-9
CASSLGDRGYSDEKLFF,TGTGCCAGCAGCTTGGGGGACAGGGGATATTCGGATGAAAAACTGTTTTTT,-,TRBJ1-4,TRBD1,TRBV5-6
CASRQQGAGNEKLFF,TGTGCCAGCAGACAACAGGGGGCGGGTAATGAAAAACTGTTTTTT,-,TRBJ1-4,TRBD1,TRBV27
CASSIKGQSTGELFF,TGTGCCAGTAGTATAAAGGGACAATCCACCGGGGAGCTGTTTTTT,-,TRBJ2-2,-,TRBV19
CASSRETDSNYGYTF,TGCGCCAGCAGCCGAGAAACTGACAGTAACTATGGCTACACCTTC,-,TRBJ1-2,-,TRBV4-1
CASSSRTSIEYEQYF,TGTGCCAGCAGTTCCCGGACATCTATCGAGTACGAGCAGTACTTC,few,TRBJ2-7,-,TRBV27
CASSWTGVTEAFF,TGTGCCAGCAGCTGGACAGGGGTAACTGAAGCTTTCTTT,-,TRBJ1-1,TRBD1,TRBV7-3
CASSQAASDSYTEAFF,TGTGCCAGCAGCCAAGCGGCCTCGGACAGTTACACTGAAGCTTTCTTT,-,TRBJ1-1,-,TRBV3-1/TRBV3-2
CAISESLVPGNTIYF,TGTGCCATCAGTGAGTCATTAGTCCCTGGAAACACCATATATTTT,once,TRBJ1-3,-,TRBV10-3
CAWTKPQGGLGTNEKLFF,TGTGCCTGGACTAAACCACAGGGAGGGCTTGGGACTAATGAAAAACTGTTTTTT,-,TRBJ1-4,-,TRBV30
CASSEYEGVYGYTF,TGCGCCAGCAGTGAGTACGAGGGCGTCTATGGCTACACCTTC,once,TRBJ1-2,-,TRBV10-2
CASTASVAKYNEQFF,TGTGCCAGTACCGCGTCGGTAGCGAAATACAATGAGCAGTTCTTC,-,TRBJ2-1,-,TRBV19
CASSPPTTGITGELFF,TGTGCCAGCAGCCCTCCTACGACCGGGATCACCGGGGAGCTGTTTTTT,-,TRBJ2-2,-,TRBV5-4
CAWSVGLVGGGPSYEQYF,TGTGCCTGGAGTGTGGGATTGGTCGGCGGGGGGCCCTCCTACGAGCAGTACTTC,-,TRBJ2-7,TRBD2,TRBV30
CASRVSGQGTEAFF,TGTGCCAGCAGGGTTTCGGGACAGGGCACTGAAGCTTTCTTT,-,TRBJ1-1,TRBD1,TRBV6-5
CASSPGRGTNTEAFF,TGTGCCAGCAGTCCAGGCAGGGGGACGAACACTGAAGCTTTCTTT,-,TRBJ1-1,TRBD1,TRBV27
CASRLDSYSNQPQHF,TGTGCCAGCAGACTCGACAGCTATAGCAATCAGCCCCAGCATTTT,-,TRBJ1-5,-,TRBV6-5
CASSGSGGAGAKNIQYF,TGTGCCAGCAGTGGTAGCGGGGGGGCCGGAGCCAAAAACATTCAGTACTTC,-,TRBJ2-4,TRBD2,TRBV28
CASSPGTGVGGWYF,TGTGCCAGCTCACCCGGGACAGGGGTAGGTGGATGGTACTTC,-,TRBJ2-7,TRBD1,TRBV18
CASSPGTGGTRTYEQYF,TGTGCCAGCAGTCCCGGGACAGGGGGGACCCGGACCTACGAGCAGTACTTC,-,TRBJ2-7,TRBD1,TRBV6-6
CSASPGSTYEQYF,TGCAGTGCTAGTCCTGGGAGCACCTACGAGCAGTACTTC,-,TRBJ2-7,-,TRBV20-1
CASSLESGYYYTEAFF,TGCGCCAGCAGCTTGGAGTCGGGATACTATTACACTGAAGCTTTCTTT,few,TRBJ1-1,-,TRBV5-1
CASSLWRGLQETQYF,TGCGCCAGCAGCTTGTGGCGGGGGCTCCAAGAGACCCAGTACTTC,-,TRBJ2-5,-,TRBV5-1
CASSLGGGTQYF,TGTGCCAGCAGTTTAGGGGGAGGTACGCAGTATTTT,-,TRBJ2-3,-,TRBV12-3/TRBV12-4
CASSLDRGDIQYF,TGTGCCAGCAGTTTAGACAGGGGAGACATTCAGTACTTC,-,TRBJ2-4,TRBD1,TRBV12-3/TRBV12-4
CASSLSLTGAGGYTF,TGTGCCAGCAGTTTATCCTTGACAGGGGCGGGAGGCTACACCTTC,-,TRBJ1-2,TRBD1,TRBV27
CASGGTSGGGTGELFF,TGTGCTAGTGGCGGGACTAGCGGGGGGGGAACCGGGGAGCTGTTTTTT,-,TRBJ2-2,TRBD2,TRBV12-5
CASSRYDQPQHF,TGTGCCAGCAGTCGCTACGATCAGCCCCAGCATTTT,once,TRBJ1-5,-,TRBV12-3/TRBV12-4
CASSPLSVQGSYGYTF,TGTGCCAGCTCACCTCTGTCGGTACAGGGGAGCTATGGCTACACCTTC,-,TRBJ1-2,TRBD1,TRBV18
CASSLFMGQDTGELFF,TGTGCCAGCAGCTTGTTTATGGGACAGGACACCGGGGAGCTGTTTTTT,once,TRBJ2-2,TRBD1,TRBV7-3
CASSRTGSSYEQYF,TGTGCCAGCAGTAGGACAGGCAGCTCCTACGAGCAGTACTTC,-,TRBJ2-7,TRBD1,TRBV6-5
CASRRGQGAGYTF,TGTGCCAGCAGGAGGGGACAGGGGGCAGGCTACACCTTC,-,TRBJ1-2,TRBD1,TRBV6-5
CASGQAGNQPQHF,TGTGCCTCTGGGCAGGCAGGCAATCAGCCCCAGCATTTT,-,TRBJ1-5,-,TRBV6-5
CASSYPRVEDGNEQFF,TGTGCCAGCAGTTACCCCAGGGTTGAGGACGGGAATGAGCAGTTCTTC,-,TRBJ2-1,-,TRBV6-6
CASGNRVNPNEKLFF,TGTGCCAGCGGAAACAGGGTCAATCCCAATGAAAAACTGTTTTTT,-,TRBJ1-4,-,TRBV6-5
CASSYSRDRGSGYTF,TGTGCCAGCAGTTACTCCCGGGACAGGGGCAGTGGCTACACCTTC,-,TRBJ1-2,TRBD1,TRBV6-6
CASKGTAYSNQPQHF,TGTGCCAGCAAGGGGACAGCTTATAGCAATCAGCCCCAGCATTTT,once,TRBJ1-5,TRBD1,TRBV6-5
CASSVNSGTTDTQYF,TGTGCCAGCAGTGTAAATAGCGGCACCACAGATACGCAGTATTTT,-,TRBJ2-3,-,TRBV2
CASSELGEGEQFF,TGTGCCAGCAGTGAATTAGGGGAGGGTGAGCAGTTCTTC,once,TRBJ2-1,TRBD2,TRBV2
CASSVGGEKLFF,TGTGCCAGCAGTGTAGGGGGTGAAAAACTGTTTTTT,-,TRBJ1-4,-,TRBV2